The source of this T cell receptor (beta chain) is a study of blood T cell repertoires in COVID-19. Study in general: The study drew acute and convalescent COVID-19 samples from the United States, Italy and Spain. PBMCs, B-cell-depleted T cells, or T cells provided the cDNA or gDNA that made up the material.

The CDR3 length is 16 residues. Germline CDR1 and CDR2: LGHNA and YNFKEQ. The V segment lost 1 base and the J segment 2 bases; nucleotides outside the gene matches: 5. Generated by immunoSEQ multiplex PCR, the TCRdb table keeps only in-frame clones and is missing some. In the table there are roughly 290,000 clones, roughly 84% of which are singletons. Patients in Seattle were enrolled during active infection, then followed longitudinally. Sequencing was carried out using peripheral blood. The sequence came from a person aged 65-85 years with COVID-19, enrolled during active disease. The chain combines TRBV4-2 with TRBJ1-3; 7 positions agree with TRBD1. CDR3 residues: CASSQAATGAGNTIYF. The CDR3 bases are TGTGCCAGCAGCCAAGCAGCAACAGGGGCTGGAAACACCATATATTTT.